The rows below give T cell receptor beta chains drawn from one sample of a study of blood T cell repertoires in COVID-19. This table comes from immunoSEQ multiplex PCR, and its TCRdb copy is limited to in-frame clones, with some not included. The repertoire includes tens of thousands of clones, around 85% of them detected once, and about 5.3% sits in the top ten. Sequencing was done on a sample of peripheral blood. Receptors were obtained from a man in his 70s with acute or convalescent COVID-19. CDR3s include the opening cysteine and the closing phenylalanine or tryptophan. The order of the fields is CDR3 DNA, CDR3 protein, clone size, J gene, D gene, V gene. D genes are given only for firm matches. Some rows mark clone size as missing; the rest say once, few, many or name a class of expanded clone.

TGTGCCAGCAGCTTAACCTCAACAGGGGAAGAGACCCAGTACTTC CASSLTSTGEETQYF - TRBJ2-5 TRBD1 TRBV5-4
TGTGCCAGTAGTGACTCCAAGATACACACAGATACGCAGTATTTT CASSDSKIHTDTQYF - TRBJ2-3 - TRBV19
TGTGCCAGCAGGGTAACAGGGGCGGAGACCCAGTACTTC CASRVTGAETQYF once TRBJ2-5 TRBD1 TRBV6-6
TGTGCCAGCAGCCCGCCGGGACAGAACACTGAAGCTTTCTTT CASSPPGQNTEAFF - TRBJ1-1 - TRBV7-3
TGTGCCAGCAGCCGACTAGCGAGTAGCACAGATACGCAGTATTTT CASSRLASSTDTQYF - TRBJ2-3 TRBD2 TRBV5-5
TGTGCCAGCACTCTCTTTGGGGGGAATAATGAGCAGTTCTTC CASTLFGGNNEQFF once TRBJ2-1 - TRBV5-8
TGTGCCAGCAGTCTAATGAGGTACGAGCAGTACTTC CASSLMRYEQYF few TRBJ2-7 - TRBV28
TGCGCCAGCAGCTTACAGGGTTTAGAGACCCAGTACTTC CASSLQGLETQYF - TRBJ2-5 - TRBV5-1
TGTGCCAGCAGTCTAAACGATCTCACAGATACGCAGTATTTT CASSLNDLTDTQYF - TRBJ2-3 - TRBV27
TGTGCCAGCAGCTTATTACAGGGGTCCTATGGCTACACCTTC CASSLLQGSYGYTF - TRBJ1-2 TRBD1 TRBV5-4
TGTGCCAGCAGCTCGTTCCACACCGGGGAGCTGTTTTTT CASSSFHTGELFF - TRBJ2-2 - TRBV7-6
TGTGCCATCAGTGATCGGCTAGCGGGGCTCACAGATACGCAGTATTTT CAISDRLAGLTDTQYF - TRBJ2-3 TRBD2 TRBV10-3
TGTGCCAGCAATGTGAGGGGGCTGAAGGGAGAGACCCAGTACTTC CASNVRGLKGETQYF - TRBJ2-5 TRBD1 TRBV2
TGTGCCAGCAGCCAATACAGGGGGTATTCACCCCTCCACTTT CASSQYRGYSPLHF - TRBJ1-6 TRBD1 TRBV3-1/TRBV3-2
TGTGCCAGCAGCCCCCGGGGGGGCGGTGAGCAGTTCTTC CASSPRGGGEQFF - TRBJ2-1 TRBD2 TRBV5-4
TGTGCCAGCAGCTCTAGCGGGGGGACATACGAGCAGTACTTC CASSSSGGTYEQYF - TRBJ2-7 TRBD2 TRBV7-9
TGCGCCAGCAGCCACAGGGGGAGCTACGAGCAGTACTTC CASSHRGSYEQYF - TRBJ2-7 TRBD1 TRBV4-1
TGCAGTGCTAGTGACAGGCCCGGAAACACCATATATTTT CSASDRPGNTIYF - TRBJ1-3 - TRBV20-1
TGTGCCAGCAGCTTAGGGTCGGCGGGACAGGGGGCGTATTCCTATGGCTACACCTTC CASSLGSAGQGAYSYGYTF - TRBJ1-2 TRBD1 TRBV13
TGTGCCAGCAGCCAGACCCCGGACAGGCTAAAGGCCCAGTACTTC CASSQTPDRLKAQYF - TRBJ2-5 TRBD1 TRBV5-8
TGTGCCAGCAGTGAGGCAGGACTCTCTGGAAACACCATATATTTT CASSEAGLSGNTIYF - TRBJ1-3 - TRBV6-1
TGTGCCAGCAGCTCCCGTTCTAGCGGGGGGGCTGGAGGTACGCAGTATTTT CASSSRSSGGAGGTQYF - TRBJ2-3 TRBD2 TRBV13
TGTGCCAGCAGCTCCCGAGCTAGCGGGGGGGCCAATGAGCAGTTCTTC CASSSRASGGANEQFF few TRBJ2-1 TRBD2 TRBV4-2
TGTGCCAGCAGTTTACATTTGGGCATACTCTCCTACGAGCAGTACTTC CASSLHLGILSYEQYF - TRBJ2-7 - TRBV28
TGTGCCAGTAGTAACCGACAGGGGGCTAGAAATGAGCAGTTCTTC CASSNRQGARNEQFF - TRBJ2-1 TRBD1 TRBV19
TGTGCCAGCAGCCTACAGGGGGCCGGCTATGGCTACACCTTC CASSLQGAGYGYTF - TRBJ1-2 TRBD1 TRBV3-1/TRBV3-2
TGTGCCAGCAGCCTTGCAGGGACAGGGGGAGGAGGCTACACCTTC CASSLAGTGGGGYTF - TRBJ1-2 TRBD1 TRBV5-8
TGTGCCAGCAGCCAAAGCTCTAGCGGGGGGGCCGGGGAGCTGTTTTTT CASSQSSSGGAGELFF once TRBJ2-2 TRBD2 TRBV3-1/TRBV3-2
TGTGCCATCAGTGATTCTGCAGGGCCGCGCTCTGGGGCCAACGTCCTGACTTTC CAISDSAGPRSGANVLTF once TRBJ2-6 - TRBV10-3
TGTGCCAGCAGTGAAGCTCGACAGGGTAGGTACGAGCAGTACTTC CASSEARQGRYEQYF - TRBJ2-7 TRBD1 TRBV6-1
TGTGCCACCAGCAGAGTAGGGCAGGGGCCTTATGGCTACACCTTC CATSRVGQGPYGYTF - TRBJ1-2 - TRBV15
TGTGCCAGCAGCCAAGGGTACGAGCGGGGGGGCTTGGATGAGCAGTTCTTC CASSQGYERGGLDEQFF - TRBJ2-1 TRBD2 TRBV3-1/TRBV3-2
TGCGCCAGCAGCATGACAGGGTCTGGGGAAAAACTGTTTTTT CASSMTGSGEKLFF few TRBJ1-4 TRBD1 TRBV5-1
TGTGCCAGCAGCCTTGGACAGGCGGGCACCGGGGAGCTGTTTTTT CASSLGQAGTGELFF - TRBJ2-2 TRBD1 TRBV27
TGTGCCAGTAGTAAAGACAGGCGCCAATTCCCGAACACTGAAGCTTTCTTT CASSKDRRQFPNTEAFF - TRBJ1-1 - TRBV19
TGTGCCAGCAGCCCAGGACAGGGCTATGGCTACACCTTC CASSPGQGYGYTF once TRBJ1-2 TRBD1 TRBV7-6
TGTGCCATCGGACAGGGAGAGACCCAGTACTTC CAIGQGETQYF - TRBJ2-5 TRBD1 TRBV10-3
TGCGCCAGCAGCCTTTTGGGACAGGGGAGCACCGGGGAGCTGTTTTTT CASSLLGQGSTGELFF few TRBJ2-2 TRBD1 TRBV4-1
TGTGCCAGCAAACTACAGGGGGCTGGCTACAATGAGCAGTTCTTC CASKLQGAGYNEQFF once TRBJ2-1 TRBD1 TRBV27
TGTGCCAGCAGCCATGAGCGGGGCAGCACAGATACGCAGTATTTT CASSHERGSTDTQYF - TRBJ2-3 TRBD2 TRBV11-3
TGTGCCAGCAGCCAAGTAGTGCAGGGTGGCACAGATACGCAGTATTTT CASSQVVQGGTDTQYF - TRBJ2-3 - TRBV3-1/TRBV3-2
TGTGCCAGCAGCTTGAAGGCGGCGGACAATGAGCAGTTCTTC CASSLKAADNEQFF - TRBJ2-1 - TRBV5-4
TGTGCCAGCAGTGATCAGGGACTCAGCGGTGAAAAACTGTTTTTT CASSDQGLSGEKLFF - TRBJ1-4 - TRBV2
TGCGCCAGCAGCTTGGCTCAGGCGGGGGATGAGCAGTTCTTC CASSLAQAGDEQFF - TRBJ2-1 TRBD2 TRBV5-1
TGTGCCAGCAGTGAGTTAGCGGGGGGTCGGAATGAGCAGTTCTTC CASSELAGGRNEQFF - TRBJ2-1 TRBD2 TRBV6-1
TGCGCCAGCAGCGGGCGGACTAGCGACCAAGAGACCCAGTACTTC CASSGRTSDQETQYF - TRBJ2-5 TRBD2 TRBV5-1
TGTGCCAGCAGCGTAGCTCCAGGGCAGCCCCAGCATTTT CASSVAPGQPQHF - TRBJ1-5 - TRBV9
TGTGCCAGTAGCAGGGGGAGCAATCAGCCCCAGCATTTT CASSRGSNQPQHF - TRBJ1-5 TRBD1 TRBV19
TGTGCCAGCTCACAAGGACAGGGTGGACAGCCCCAGCATTTT CASSQGQGGQPQHF once TRBJ1-5 TRBD1 TRBV18
TGTGCCAGCAGCCAAGATTATGAAGCTTCGAACACTGAAGCTTTCTTT CASSQDYEASNTEAFF - TRBJ1-1 - TRBV4-2
TGCGCCAGCAGACACGACAGTAACACTGAAGCTTTCTTT CASRHDSNTEAFF - TRBJ1-1 - TRBV5-1
TGTGCCAGCAGTTTCGGCTCCTACAATGAGCAGTTCTTC CASSFGSYNEQFF - TRBJ2-1 - TRBV12-3/TRBV12-4
TGTGCCAGCACCATCAGCGGGGGCGACTACAATGAGCAGTTCTTC CASTISGGDYNEQFF - TRBJ2-1 TRBD2 TRBV9
TGTGCCAGCAGCCAAGGATTGCGGGGGAGCTCCTACGAGCAGTACTTC CASSQGLRGSSYEQYF - TRBJ2-7 TRBD2 TRBV4-2
TGTGCTAGTGGTTTAGGGACTAGCGGGGGGTCTACGCAGTATTTT CASGLGTSGGSTQYF once TRBJ2-3 TRBD2 TRBV12-5